A single sample is the source of the 31 T cell receptor beta chains below, sequenced in a study of shared T cell receptors in the human thymus. Clones were read by immunoSEQ multiplex PCR, and TCRdb kept only the in-frame ones, dropping some. The sample lists roughly 660,000 clones; around 89% were seen once. The same sample was also studied in work on human thymus T cells.

Sequencing input: thymocytes. The receptor set was obtained from a boy less than two years old with a congenital heart defect.

V and J are TRBV28 and TRBJ1-1; perhaps TRBD1 as D (5 bases). Germline V gene data show CDR1 as MDHEN and CDR2 as SYDVKM. Trimming cost V 7 bases and J 1 base, with 13 bases left between them. The CDR3 sequence is 14 residues long. CDR3 sequence: CASTEPGGNTEAFF. Written as DNA, the CDR3 is TGTGCCAGCACCGAGCCGGGGGGGAACACTGAAGCTTTCTTT.

The rearrangement joins TRBV30 to TRBJ1-3, with 7 bases identical to TRBD1. The CDR3 consists of 15 residues. From germline, CDR1 is GTSNPN and CDR2 SVGIG (reference sequence). The ends lost 2 bases at V and 0 bases at J; junction bases unmatched: 4. For the CDR3, the DNA is TGTGCCTGGAGTTCTGCAGGGGGCTCTGGAAACACCATATATTTT. It yields the protein CAWSSAGGSGNTIYF.

The V and J genes are TRBV28 and TRBJ2-7; 9 positions match TRBD1. J was trimmed by 6 bases and V by 5 bases; bases with no gene match: 8. The CDR3 covers 14 residues. The germline V gene encodes CDR1 MDHEN and CDR2 SYDVKM. In DNA, the CDR3 is TGTGCCAGCAGTCCCGGGACAGGGTGGCGCGAGCAGTACTTC. Translation: CASSPGTGWREQYF.

The rearrangement uses TRBV4-3 and TRBJ2-2, with TRBD2 identical over 8 bases. Germline V lookup: CDR1 LGHNA, CDR2 YSLEER. The CDR3 contains 16 residues. Losses at the gene ends were 8 bases for V and 5 bases for J; bases not matched to a gene: 13. CDR3 region: CASGASRGRWTGELFF. DNA of the CDR3: TGCGCCAGCGGCGCATCCCGCGGGAGGTGGACCGGGGAGCTGTTTTTT.

V gene TRBV28 combines with J gene TRBJ1-1, with 8 bases that match TRBD1. The CDR3 sequence is 17 residues long. From germline, CDR1 is MDHEN and CDR2 SYDVKM. V was clipped by 4 bases and J by 3 bases; unmatched bases: 13. Written as DNA, the CDR3 is TGTGCCAGCAGTTGGATGACAGGGGAGCGGCAGGACACTGAAGCTTTCTTT. This gives the protein CASSWMTGERQDTEAFF.

The chain recombines TRBV19 with TRBJ2-7; 8 nucleotides line up with TRBD2. J gave up 2 bases and V 5 bases, and 5 bases lay outside the gene matches. Looked up from germline, CDR1 is LNHDA and CDR2 is SQIVND (reference sequence). This CDR3 region has 14 residues. CDR3 protein: CASSPGLGPYEQYF. The CDR3 DNA follows: TGTGCCAGTAGTCCGGGACTAGGGCCCTACGAGCAGTACTTC.

The genes are TRBV11-2 and TRBJ2-3; 9 bases are shared with TRBD2. J was trimmed by 4 bases and V by 1 base; bases with no gene match: 3. CDR3 length equals 15 residues. The V gene's germline CDR1 is SGHAT and CDR2 FQNNGV. CDR3 coding DNA: TGTGCCAGCAGCTTAGTCGCTAGCGGGGCAGATACGCAGTATTTT. Translation gives CASSLVASGADTQYF.

This chain joins TRBV29-1 and TRBJ2-7; TRBD2 matches 11 bases. CDR1 SQVTM and CDR2 ANQGSEA come from the germline V gene. J lost 6 bases, V lost 4 bases, and 5 bases had no gene match. There are 13 residues in the CDR3. The CDR3 region has the DNA TGCAGCGTTGGAACTAGCGGGAGATCCGAGCAGTACTTC. This sequence encodes CSVGTSGRSEQYF.

This clone was counted a single time. This chain connects TRBV11-2 to TRBJ2-5; TRBD2 might be the D (5 bases). The V gene's germline CDR1 is SGHAT and CDR2 FQNNGV. This CDR3 spans 14 amino acids. Trimming left V 0 bases short and J 1 base short, with 6 bases between. The CDR3 spells CASSLDAGQETQYF. In nucleotides, the CDR3 is TGTGCCAGCAGCTTAGACGCGGGCCAAGAGACCCAGTACTTC.

The rearrangement links TRBV5-1 to TRBJ2-6; D is undetermined. Trimming took 2 bases from V and 4 from J, leaving 4 bases between them. The length of the CDR3 is 13 residues. Germline-derived CDR1 and CDR2 are SGHRS and YFSETQ. The CDR3 loop is CASSFVGANVLTF. CDR3 sequence (DNA): TGCGCCAGCAGCTTCGTAGGGGCCAACGTCCTGACTTTC.

V and J are TRBV14 and TRBJ2-1, with D maybe TRBD2 (6 bases). The CDR3 runs 17 residues. The germline V gene encodes CDR1 SGHDN and CDR2 FVKESK. V lost 0 bases and J 5 bases, leaving 17 bases between the germline ends. DNA for the CDR3: TGTGCCAGCAGCCAAGATAGCCCGGGAGAGCCAGACAATGAGCAGTTCTTC. It encodes CASSQDSPGEPDNEQFF. Full variable domain (missing parts from reference TRBV14 and TRBJ2-1): EAGVTQFPSHSVIEKGQTVTLRCDPISGHDNLYWYRRVMGKEIKFLLHFVKESKQDESGMPNNRFLAERTGGTYSTLKVQPAELEDSGVYFCASSQDSPGEPDNEQFFGPGTRLTVL.

As DNA, the CDR3 is TGTGCAAGTCGCTTAGCCCCAGCGCCGGGACTAGCCGGCACAGATACGCAGTATTTT. Protein product: CASRLAPAPGLAGTDTQYF. This chain links TRBV12-2 with TRBJ2-3; the table's D call of TRBD2 was not tested on the DNA. TRBV12-2 corresponds to a pseudogene. The CDR3 has 19 amino acids.

This clone was found once. The V gene is TRBV6-4, the J gene TRBJ1-1; 7 nucleotides align to TRBD1. The CDR3 has 14 amino acids. The germline gives CDR1 MRHNA, CDR2 SNTAGT. Germline trimming cut 5 bases from V and 6 bases from J; bases unmatched to any gene: 9. CDR3 DNA sequence: TGTGCCAGCAGTTCGACAGGGAGGTATTCTGAAGCTTTCTTT. Translation gives CASSSTGRYSEAFF.

CDR3 nucleotides: TGTGCCAGTCATAGTACCCGCAAATACTACGAGCAGTACTTC. The encoded protein is CASHSTRKYYEQYF. The chain recombines TRBV27 with TRBJ2-7; D ambiguous. The CDR3 contains 14 residues. Germline CDR1 and CDR2: MNHEY and SMNVEV (reference sequence). The germline V and J ends were trimmed by 9 bases and 3 bases, with 18 bases remaining between them.

The chain has TRBV15 and TRBJ2-5; no clear D gene. Trimming stripped 1 base from V and 3 bases from J, with 9 bases between. The CDR3 length is 14 residues. The germline V gene encodes CDR1 LNHNV and CDR2 YYDKDF (reference sequence). The CDR3 sequence is CATSRGWAKETQYF. The CDR3 coding sequence is TGTGCCACCAGCAGAGGTTGGGCCAAAGAGACCCAGTACTTC. Complete variable domain (other parts from reference TRBV15 and TRBJ2-5): DAMVIQNPRYQVTQFGKPVTLSCSQTLNHNVMYWYQQKSSQAPKLLFHYYDKDFNNEADTPDNFQSRRPNTSFCFLDIRSPGLGDTAMYLCATSRGWAKETQYFGPGTRLLVL.

The chain recombines TRBV23-1 with TRBJ1-1; 11 nucleotides match TRBD1. TRBV23-1 is reported as an ORF; its role is uncertain. The CDR3 loop spans 17 amino acids. V lost 2 bases, J lost 3 bases, and 8 bases stayed unmatched. The CDR3 DNA reads TGCGCCAGCAGTCAAGAGGACAGGGGGCTTTACGACACTGAAGCTTTCTTT. Protein product: CASSQEDRGLYDTEAFF.

The rearrangement uses TRBV28 and TRBJ2-2; no firm D call. The CDR3 runs 13 residues. Germline lookup yields CDR1 MDHEN and CDR2 SYDVKM. V was cut by 3 bases and J by 7 bases, with 9 bases left in between. CDR3 coding DNA: TGTGCCAGCAGTTTCGGAGCAGTCGGGGAGCTGTTTTTT. It translates to CASSFGAVGELFF.

This clone turned up a few times. The V call is TRBV4-1, the J call TRBJ2-1, with TRBD2 matching 11 bases. Germline CDR1 is MGHRA and CDR2 is YSYEKL. CDR3 length: 18 amino acids. The J segment lost 6 bases and the V segment lost 1 base, leaving 11 bases of the junction unmatched. CDR3 residues: CASSQALGLAEDGNEQFF. The CDR3 DNA reads as TGCGCCAGCAGCCAAGCACTGGGACTAGCGGAGGACGGCAATGAGCAGTTCTTC.

Comments on this clone: The identical CDR3 is also encoded by other nucleotide sequences in the sample. The chain recombines TRBV4-2 with TRBJ2-3, with TRBD2 matching 16 bases. Losses at the gene ends were 4 bases for V and 3 bases for J; bases not matched to a gene: 7. The CDR3 runs to 18 residues. Germline V gives CDR1 LGHNA, CDR2 YNFKEQ. The CDR3 sequence: CASSPGLAGGPGTDTQYF. DNA for the CDR3: TGTGCCAGCAGCCCGGGACTAGCGGGAGGGCCAGGGACAGATACGCAGTATTTT.

The sample holds a few counts of this clone. V usage is TRBV27 and J usage is TRBJ2-3; D is uncertain. The germline V gene has CDR1 MNHEY and CDR2 SMNVEV (reference sequence). V shed 4 bases and J shed 5 bases, with 4 bases lying between them. The CDR3 runs to 11 residues. The chain's CDR3 is CASSYKDTQYF. The DNA of the CDR3 is TGTGCCAGCAGTTATAAAGATACGCAGTATTTT.

The chain employs TRBV28 and TRBJ1-5; D is possibly TRBD1 (6 bases). Trimming removed 5 bases from V and 3 bases from J, with 14 bases in between. CDR1 and CDR2 (germline): MDHEN, SYDVKM. The CDR3 covers 15 residues. The CDR3 nucleotides read TGTGCCAGCAGTGCCCGGACAGACCTCAATCAGCCCCAGCATTTT. Translation gives CASSARTDLNQPQHF. Full variable domain (remainder filled in from reference TRBV28 and TRBJ1-5): DVKVTQSSRYLVKRTGEKVFLECVQDMDHENMFWYRQDPGLGLRLIYFSYDVKMKEKGDIPEGYSVSREKKERFSLILESASTNQTSMYLCASSARTDLNQPQHFGDGTRLSIL.

J is TRBJ2-1 and V is TRBV4-2; 8 bases fit TRBD2. The CDR3 loop spans 17 amino acids. Looked up from germline, CDR1 is LGHNA and CDR2 is YNFKEQ. V was pared by 3 bases and J by 9 bases, with 16 bases of the junction left unmatched. CDR3 nucleotides: TGTGCCAGCAGCCAGAGGCCGGGACTAGAGAGGGCCCCTGAGCAGTTCTTC. Protein sequence: CASSQRPGLERAPEQFF.

V gene TRBV12-5 combines with J gene TRBJ1-5, with TRBD1 matching 8 bases. Trimming at V came to 3 bases and at J to 0 bases, leaving 13 bases not matched to a gene. The CDR3 contains 19 residues. Germline V gene data show CDR1 as LGHNT and CDR2 as FRNRAP. The CDR3 sequence is CASGFLPPGGLYSNQPQHF. The CDR3 DNA is TGTGCTAGTGGTTTCCTCCCCCCAGGGGGCCTCTATAGCAATCAGCCCCAGCATTTT.

The CDR3 coding sequence is TGTGCCATCAGCTTCTGGGACACCCCTTATGGCTACACCTTC. Protein product: CAISFWDTPYGYTF. The chain uses TRBV10-3 and TRBJ1-2; tentatively, D is TRBD1 (6 bases). The CDR3 contains 14 residues. The ends were cut back, 6 bases at V and 5 bases at J, with 16 bases in the middle. Germline V gene sequence: CDR1 ENHRY, CDR2 SYGVKD.

This clone was seen only a few times. This chain links TRBV11-2 with TRBJ2-7; 15 bases line up with TRBD2. Germline CDR1 and CDR2: SGHAT and FQNNGV. This CDR3 is 15 amino acids long. V lost 3 bases and J lost 4; bases outside the gene matches: 1. DNA of the CDR3: TGTGCCAGCAGCTTTGGGACTAGCGGGAGGTACGAGCAGTACTTC. This codes for CASSFGTSGRYEQYF. Looking up the rest from reference TRBV11-2 and TRBJ2-7 gives the full variable domain: EAGVAQSPRYKIIEKRQSVAFWCNPISGHATLYWYQQILGQGPKLLIQFQNNGVVDDSQLPKDRFSAERLKGVDSTLKIQPAKLEDSAVYLCASSFGTSGRYEQYFGPGTRLTVT.

This sequence joins TRBV14 and TRBJ1-1, with D possibly TRBD1 on 5 matching bases. This CDR3 has 13 amino acids. Per germline, CDR1 SGHDN and CDR2 FVKESK. The ends were cut back, 4 bases at V and 3 bases at J, with 9 bases in the middle. The CDR3 DNA reads as TGTGCCAGCAGCCTGCGGGACGACACTGAAGCTTTCTTT. This codes for CASSLRDDTEAFF. Filled out from reference TRBV14 and TRBJ1-1, the complete variable domain reads EAGVTQFPSHSVIEKGQTVTLRCDPISGHDNLYWYRRVMGKEIKFLLHFVKESKQDESGMPNNRFLAERTGGTYSTLKVQPAELEDSGVYFCASSLRDDTEAFFGQGTRLTVV.

The rearrangement links TRBV11-2 to TRBJ2-1; TRBD2 agrees at 9 bases. CDR3 length: 18 amino acids. Unmatched junction bases numbered 8, after V lost 1 base and J lost 1 base. Germline loops: CDR1 SGHAT, CDR2 FQNNGV. This CDR3 is CASSLVGSGGLSYNEQFF. In DNA form, the CDR3 reads TGTGCCAGCAGCTTAGTAGGTAGCGGGGGCCTTTCCTACAATGAGCAGTTCTTC. Combining the CDR3 with reference TRBV11-2 and TRBJ2-1 gives the whole variable domain EAGVAQSPRYKIIEKRQSVAFWCNPISGHATLYWYQQILGQGPKLLIQFQNNGVVDDSQLPKDRFSAERLKGVDSTLKIQPAKLEDSAVYLCASSLVGSGGLSYNEQFFGPGTRLTVL.

The rearrangement joins TRBV5-4 to TRBJ2-5, with 8 positions matching TRBD2. The CDR3 is made up of 17 amino acids. V shed 10 bases and J 4 bases; nucleotides not matched to a gene: 21. The germline CDR1 and CDR2 sequences are SGHNT and YYREEE (reference sequence). The CDR3 spells CAAGTREHGSSGETQYF. In nucleotides, the CDR3 is TGTGCCGCCGGGACTAGGGAGCACGGGAGCTCCGGAGAGACCCAGTACTTC.

The chain uses TRBV21-1 and TRBJ2-5; the table's TRBD1 call for D was not verified on the DNA. TRBV21-1 is a listed pseudogene. The length of the CDR3 is 19 residues. CDR3 coding DNA: TGTGCCAGCAGCAAAGTGGGGGCCACGAGTCGTAGTCTCCAAGAGACCCAGTACTTC. Translating it yields CASSKVGATSRSLQETQYF.

This clone was observed once. The CDR3 DNA follows: TGTGCCAGCAGCTTGAGGTCGGGAGGGACCTCCTACGAGCAGTACTTC. This encodes CASSLRSGGTSYEQYF. The chain employs TRBV5-6 and TRBJ2-7, with TRBD2 matching 8 bases. With 1 base clipped from V and 0 bases from J, the junction kept 6 bases outside the gene matches. Per germline, CDR1 SGHDT and CDR2 YYEEEE. The CDR3 is 16 amino acids.

The rearrangement joins TRBV28 to TRBJ1-5, with TRBD1 matching 9 bases. Germline loops: CDR1 MDHEN, CDR2 SYDVKM. Trimming took 4 bases from V and 3 from J; bases not matched to a gene: 4. The CDR3 is 15 residues long. CDR3 sequence reads: CASSWDRAVNQPQHF. The CDR3 nucleotides are TGTGCCAGCAGTTGGGACAGGGCCGTCAATCAGCCCCAGCATTTT.